These 31 T cell receptor beta chains were all obtained from the same sample, sequenced in a study of shared clonotypes between healthy human individuals. Clones were sequenced by immunoSEQ multiplex PCR, and TCRdb holds only the in-frame ones, with some missing. Among a few hundred thousand clones listed, around 77% were seen once. The specimen was PBMCs. Receptors originate from a woman aged 40 to 50 in good health. Some clones in this sample may be carry-over from other donors' samples.

This chain links TRBV7-9 with TRBJ1-5, with D perhaps TRBD1 (5 bases). Germline-derived CDR1 and CDR2 are SEHNR and FQNEAQ (reference sequence). Trimming removed 3 bases from V and 0 bases from J, with 18 bases in between. This CDR3 region has 18 residues. The CDR3 DNA reads TGTGCCAGCAGCTTTCCAAAGACTTGGGGCTATAGCAATCAGCCCCAGCATTTT. Translating gives CASSFPKTWGYSNQPQHF.

This chain connects TRBV28 to TRBJ2-2, with a weak D call TRBD2 (6 bases). Germline lookup yields CDR1 MDHEN and CDR2 SYDVKM. This CDR3 is built from 15 residues. V lost 3 bases, J lost 4 bases, and 12 bases lay in between. For the CDR3, the DNA is TGTGCCAGCAGTTTGCCGGGACTGTCCACCGGGGAGCTGTTTTTT. It translates to CASSLPGLSTGELFF.

In its sample, this clone was seen once. Being one base from a much bigger clone, this may be a read error. The chain has TRBV4-2 and TRBJ2-1; TRBD2 might be the D (7 bases). V was cut by 3 bases and J by 7 bases, with 43 bases left in between. Germline V gene sequence: CDR1 LGHNA, CDR2 YNFKEQ. This CDR3 comprises 24 residues. Here the CDR3 reads CASSHPRPTGAEWLAEPGGNEQFF. The CDR3 DNA reads TGTGCCAGCAGCCACCCCCGTCCGACGGGGGCGGAGTGGCTAGCGGAGCCCGGGGGGAATGAGCAGTTCTTC.

This rearrangement joins TRBV29-1 to TRBJ1-1; maybe TRBD1 (6 bases). Between the trimmed V and J ends, which lost 1 base and 2 bases, there was a span of 11 bases. The germline CDR1 and CDR2 sequences are SQVTM and ANQGSEA. This CDR3 is built from 14 residues. CDR3 amino acids: CSVEGGQPNTEAFF. In DNA, the CDR3 is TGCAGCGTTGAAGGAGGACAGCCCAACACTGAAGCTTTCTTT.

The chain recombines TRBV10-3 with TRBJ1-5; D is ambiguous. This CDR3 contains 14 residues. Germline V gene data show CDR1 as ENHRY and CDR2 as SYGVKD. Trimming cost V 6 bases and J 0 bases, with 9 bases left between them. The CDR3 spells CAISPEYSNQPQHF. DNA for the CDR3: TGTGCCATCAGCCCAGAGTATAGCAATCAGCCCCAGCATTTT.

There are a few counts of this clone. The CDR3 loop is CASSEALAEAYNEQFF. The DNA for the CDR3 is TGTGCCAGCAGTGAGGCCCTAGCGGAGGCATACAATGAGCAGTTCTTC. The rearrangement uses TRBV6-4 and TRBJ2-1; the match to TRBD2 covers 7 bases. The trim removed 3 bases at V and 4 bases at J, leaving 9 bases unmatched. The CDR3 extends over 16 amino acids. CDR1 is MRHNA and CDR2 is SNTAGT in the germline V gene.

This chain connects TRBV28 to TRBJ1-2, with a weak D call TRBD1 (6 bases). This CDR3 contains 13 residues. The V and J ends lost 3 bases and 8 bases respectively, with 13 bases between them. CDR1 and CDR2 (germline): MDHEN, SYDVKM. The chain's CDR3 is CASSFQGFDGYTF. The CDR3, as DNA: TGTGCCAGCAGTTTTCAGGGGTTTGACGGCTACACCTTC.

This clone was found a few times. The chain employs TRBV4-2 and TRBJ1-4; the match to TRBD1 covers 8 bases. This CDR3 contains 15 residues. CDR1 LGHNA and CDR2 YNFKEQ come from the germline V gene. J lost 4 bases, V lost 2 bases, and 3 bases had no gene match. CDR3 nucleotide sequence: TGTGCCAGCAGCCAACCGGGACAGGATAATGAAAAACTGTTTTTT. It encodes CASSQPGQDNEKLFF.

The chain combines TRBV4-3 with TRBJ2-1; D remains ambiguous. This CDR3 has 18 residues. The germline V gene has CDR1 LGHNA and CDR2 YSLEER. Trimming shortened V by 1 base and J by 4 bases, and 20 bases separated the two germline ends. Written as DNA, the CDR3 is TGCGCCAGCAGCCAAGCCTGGGCCTCCGGCTATAAATACAATGAGCAGTTCTTC. This encodes CASSQAWASGYKYNEQFF.

This clone showed up just a few times. A much bigger clone sits one base away, suggesting this may be a read error. The genes are TRBV28 and TRBJ2-4, with D perhaps matching TRBD1 (6 bases). Germline CDR1 and CDR2: MDHEN and SYDVKM. The V end was cut by 11 bases, the J end by 0 bases, with 11 bases between. The CDR3 length is 13 residues. This CDR3 reads CAAVDRAKNIQYF. CDR3 nucleotides: TGTGCCGCCGTGGACAGAGCCAAAAACATTCAGTACTTC.

This clone was picked up a small number of times. The chain has TRBV28 and TRBJ2-7, with TRBD2 as a possible D gene (5 bases). V lost 5 bases, J lost 6 bases, and 17 bases lay in between. The germline V gene encodes CDR1 MDHEN and CDR2 SYDVKM. There are 14 residues in the CDR3. CDR3 protein: CASSPFGPSGEQYF. CDR3 bases: TGTGCCAGCAGTCCATTCGGGCCCAGCGGCGAGCAGTACTTC.

A single count supports this clone. This chain uses TRBV19 with TRBJ1-5, with D uncertain. The V end lost 4 bases, the J end lost 10 bases, and 17 bases lay between the germline ends. This CDR3 has 14 residues. Looked up from germline, CDR1 is LNHDA and CDR2 is SQIVND (reference sequence). CDR3 amino acids: CASSKEGEAGPQHF. CDR3 DNA: TGTGCCAGTAGTAAAGAGGGCGAAGCGGGACCCCAGCATTTT.

This clone showed up many times. The identical CDR3 is also encoded by other nucleotide sequences in the sample. The chain has TRBV6-1 and TRBJ2-3; 8 nucleotides match TRBD2. Germline V CDR1 and CDR2: MNHNS, SASEGT. The CDR3 length is 14 residues. Trimming cost V 9 bases and J 3 bases; bases outside gene matches: 8. The CDR3 DNA reads as TGTGCCAGTCGAGGCGGACTAGCAACAGATACGCAGTATTTT. Protein product: CASRGGLATDTQYF.

Sample share makes this clone medium-sized. Within the sample, other DNA sequences also encode this same CDR3. The rearrangement joins TRBV4-1 to TRBJ2-6; D is unresolved. Germline CDR1 is MGHRA and CDR2 is YSYEKL. CDR3 length: 14 amino acids. Trimming removed 0 bases from V and 1 base from J, with 1 base in between. The CDR3 loop is CASSQDSGANVLTF. The CDR3 DNA is TGCGCCAGCAGCCAAGATTCTGGGGCCAACGTCCTGACTTTC.

The chain is built from TRBV5-1 and TRBJ1-1; D is perhaps TRBD1 (6 bases). CDR1 is SGHRS, CDR2 YFSETQ, per germline. Trimming took off 4 bases at V and 1 base at J, with 11 bases between the two ends. The CDR3 consists of 14 residues. The CDR3 loop is CASSLDSGNTEAFF. In DNA form, the CDR3 reads TGCGCCAGCAGCCTGGACAGTGGGAACACTGAAGCTTTCTTT.

The chain recombines TRBV7-6 with TRBJ2-1; 7 nucleotides match TRBD2. After removal of 4 bases from V and 0 bases from J, the junction contained 6 bases not matched to a gene. Germline CDR1 and CDR2: SGHVS and FNYEAQ. This CDR3 spans 16 amino acids. The CDR3 region is CASSSLGTTSYNEQFF. The CDR3 bases are TGTGCCAGCAGCTCACTAGGGACTACCTCCTACAATGAGCAGTTCTTC.

This clone was detected once. The chain joins TRBV6-5 to TRBJ2-2; perhaps TRBD2 as D (5 bases). The CDR3 is 15 residues long. CDR1 is MNHEY, CDR2 SVGAGI, per germline. V was pared by 0 bases and J by 0 bases, with 5 bases between. CDR3 DNA sequence: TGTGCCAGCAGTTACTCACTAGCGAACACCGGGGAGCTGTTTTTT. Protein: CASSYSLANTGELFF.

This clone was seen ten or more times. Other DNA sequences from this sample encode an identical CDR3 as well. The V gene is TRBV18, the J gene TRBJ1-1; no clear D gene. Between the trimmed V and J ends, which lost 1 base and 4 bases, there was a span of 19 bases. CDR3 length equals 17 residues. Per the germline V gene, CDR1 is KGHSH and CDR2 is LQKENI. In DNA form, the CDR3 reads TGTGCCAGCTCACCACGGGTTCTTGGGGAGACGATCACTGAAGCTTTCTTT. Its protein product is CASSPRVLGETITEAFF.

In regard to this clone: This is likely a read error, given that the CDR3 carries no conserved phenylalanine or tryptophan at its end. The chain has TRBV14 and TRBJ1-2, with 7 nucleotides matching TRBD1. V dropped 4 bases and J dropped 1; count of bases not matched to a gene: 9. The length of the CDR3 is 16 residues. Germline CDR1 and CDR2: SGHDN and FVKESK. CDR3 DNA: TGTGCCAGCAGCCCTCAGGGGGGCAGCCTTAACTATGGCTACACCTCC. Its translation: CASSPQGGSLNYGYTS.

In its sample, this clone was seen once. Given a much more abundant clone one base away, this may be a read error. V gene TRBV19 combines with J gene TRBJ2-1; no definite D call. CDR1 and CDR2 (germline): LNHDA, SQIVND (reference sequence). This CDR3 region has 13 residues. DNA of the CDR3: TGTGCCAATAGTTTGTGGAGCCGCAATGAGCAGTTCTTC. This encodes CANSLWSRNEQFF.

The chain joins TRBV28 to TRBJ1-2; D is undetermined. In germline, CDR1 is MDHEN, CDR2 SYDVKM. Trimming removed 8 bases at V and 5 bases at J, with 6 bases between. The CDR3 sequence is 10 residues long. The CDR3 reads CASAGYGYTF. The CDR3 DNA follows: TGTGCCAGCGCGGGATATGGCTACACCTTC.

The chain uses TRBV18 and TRBJ2-7; no reliable D call. Deletions cut 4 bases from V and 0 bases from J, with 13 bases between. Germline V gene data show CDR1 as KGHSH and CDR2 as LQKENI. The CDR3 has 15 residues. This chain's CDR3 is CASSRSGGPSYEQYF. The CDR3 bases are TGTGCCAGCTCACGGAGTGGCGGCCCCTCCTACGAGCAGTACTTC. Supplemented by reference TRBV18 and TRBJ2-7, the full variable domain reads NAGVMQNPRHLVRRRGQEARLRCSPMKGHSHVYWYRQLPEEGLKFMVYLQKENIIDESGMPKERFSAEFPKEGPSILRIQQVVRGDSAAYFCASSRSGGPSYEQYFGPGTRLTVT.

A single count supports this clone. J is TRBJ1-4 and V is TRBV4-1, with D possibly matching TRBD1 (5 bases). Looked up from germline, CDR1 is MGHRA and CDR2 is YSYEKL. The CDR3 sequence is 15 residues long. The ends were cut back, 2 bases at V and 8 bases at J, with 15 bases in the middle. CDR3 DNA: TGCGCCAGCAGCCAAAAGTCTGGGGGTAGGGAAAAACTGTTTTTT. Amino acid sequence: CASSQKSGGREKLFF.

This chain links TRBV7-9 with TRBJ2-3; perhaps TRBD2 as D (5 bases). This CDR3 has 16 residues. Trimming stripped 5 bases from V and 0 bases from J, with 15 bases between. CDR1 SEHNR and CDR2 FQNEAQ come from the germline V gene (reference sequence). The CDR3 nucleotides are TGTGCCAGCAGCCCCCTGCTCCGGACTAGCACAGATACGCAGTATTTT. This codes for CASSPLLRTSTDTQYF.

Ten or more counts support this clone. The J gene is TRBJ2-7, the V gene TRBV7-2; D gene uncertain. Trimming cost V 1 base and J 0 bases, with 10 bases left between them. This CDR3 contains 15 residues. Germline CDR1 reads SGHTA; CDR2 reads FQGNSA. CDR3 amino acids: CASSLVQASSYEQYF. CDR3 DNA: TGTGCCAGCAGCTTAGTCCAGGCCAGCTCCTACGAGCAGTACTTC. Full variable domain (missing parts from reference TRBV7-2 and TRBJ2-7): GAGVSQSPSNKVTEKGKDVELRCDPISGHTALYWYRQSLGQGLEFLIYFQGNSAPDKSGLPSDRFSAERTGGSVSTLTIQRTQQEDSAVYLCASSLVQASSYEQYFGPGTRLTVT.

The rearrangement uses TRBV5-1 and TRBJ2-3; 9 nucleotides agree with TRBD2. The trim removed 4 bases at V and 4 bases at J, leaving 10 bases unmatched. Germline CDR1 SGHRS, CDR2 YFSETQ. The CDR3 has 16 amino acids. The CDR3: CASSGLAGVSSDTQYF. The CDR3 DNA reads TGCGCCAGCAGCGGATTAGCGGGGGTTAGCTCAGATACGCAGTATTTT.

To note about this clone: One end of the junction varies from germline; a read error may be responsible. This sequence joins TRBV7-2 and TRBJ2-7; 7 bases map to TRBD2. Germline V gives CDR1 SGHTA, CDR2 FQGNSA. This CDR3 spans 14 amino acids. The CDR3 DNA reads as TGTGCCAGCAGTTTAGGGAGCGGGAACTACGAGCAGTACTTC. Protein: CASSLGSGNYEQYF.

Only one count was recorded for this clone. This CDR3 reads CSVGEVGYTF. The CDR3, as DNA: TGCAGCGTTGGGGAGGTTGGCTACACCTTC. The V call is TRBV29-1, the J call TRBJ1-2; D is unclear. Germline CDR1 SQVTM, CDR2 ANQGSEA. V was trimmed by 4 bases and J by 7 bases, leaving 7 bases between them. The CDR3 runs 10 residues.

The chain employs TRBV19 and TRBJ2-5; 14 positions agree with TRBD2. This CDR3 spans 16 amino acids. V shed 6 bases, J shed 11 bases, and the junction held 14 bases outside the gene matches. Germline V gene data show CDR1 as LNHDA and CDR2 as SQIVND (reference sequence). Written as DNA, the CDR3 is TGTGCCAGTAGCGCCACGGGGACTAGCGGGAGATATGAGCAGTACTTC. This encodes CASSATGTSGRYEQYF. Full variable domain (rest looked up from reference TRBV19 and TRBJ2-5): DGGITQSPKYLFRKEGQNVTLSCEQNLNHDAMYWYRQDPGQGLRLIYYSQIVNDFQKGDIAEGYSVSREKKESFPLTVTSAQKNPTAFYLCASSATGTSGRYEQYFGPGTRLLVL.

This chain uses TRBV7-9 with TRBJ2-4; 11 nucleotides agree with TRBD1. Germline V gene sequence: CDR1 SEHNR, CDR2 FQNEAQ (reference sequence). The CDR3 covers 14 residues. The trim removed 5 bases at V and 6 bases at J, leaving 3 bases unmatched. The CDR3 sequence: CASSPGTGGNIQYF. CDR3 in DNA: TGTGCCAGCAGCCCCGGGACAGGGGGAAACATTCAGTACTTC.

This clone was recorded at least ten times. The CDR3 sequence: CASSMGTGTGNEKLFF. CDR3 sequence (DNA): TGTGCCAGTAGTATGGGGACCGGGACAGGGAATGAAAAACTGTTTTTT. V and J are TRBV19 and TRBJ1-4, with 9 positions matching TRBD1. The V gene's germline CDR1 is LNHDA and CDR2 SQIVND (reference sequence). The CDR3 spans 16 residues. V lost 3 bases to trimming and J lost 5 bases; unmatched junction nucleotides: 7.